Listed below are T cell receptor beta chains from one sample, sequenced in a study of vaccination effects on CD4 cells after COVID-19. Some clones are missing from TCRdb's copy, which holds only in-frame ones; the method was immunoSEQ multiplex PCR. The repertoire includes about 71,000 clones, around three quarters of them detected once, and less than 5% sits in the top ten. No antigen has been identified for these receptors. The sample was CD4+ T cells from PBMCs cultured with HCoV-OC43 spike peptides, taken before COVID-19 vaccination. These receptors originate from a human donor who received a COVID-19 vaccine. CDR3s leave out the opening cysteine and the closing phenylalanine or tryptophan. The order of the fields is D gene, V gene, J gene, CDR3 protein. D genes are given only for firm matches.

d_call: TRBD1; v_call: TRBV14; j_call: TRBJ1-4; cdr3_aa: ASSQVLAGTGKEKLF
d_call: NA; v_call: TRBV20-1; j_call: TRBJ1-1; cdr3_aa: SASRDVNTEAF
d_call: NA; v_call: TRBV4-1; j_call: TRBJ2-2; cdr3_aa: ASSSIERGGTGELF
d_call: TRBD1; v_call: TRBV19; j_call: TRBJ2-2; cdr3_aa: ASSVRDRGVTGELF
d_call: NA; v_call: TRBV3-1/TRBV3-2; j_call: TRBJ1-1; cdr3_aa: ASSQDTLGHTEAF
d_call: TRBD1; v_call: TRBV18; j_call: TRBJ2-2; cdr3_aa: ASSPQGAAGELF
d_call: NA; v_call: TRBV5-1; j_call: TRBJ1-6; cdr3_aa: ASSRTAGNNSPLH
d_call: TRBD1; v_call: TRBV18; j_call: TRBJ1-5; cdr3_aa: ASSRGTGLEPQH
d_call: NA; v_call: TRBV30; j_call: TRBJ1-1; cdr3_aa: AWSAGGTEAF
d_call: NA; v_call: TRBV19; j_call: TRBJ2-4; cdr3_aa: ASSTGGTAKNIQY
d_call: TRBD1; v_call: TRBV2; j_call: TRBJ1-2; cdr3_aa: ASCSDDRESRGYT
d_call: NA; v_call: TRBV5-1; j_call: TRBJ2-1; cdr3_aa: ASSLGAGTGHNEQF
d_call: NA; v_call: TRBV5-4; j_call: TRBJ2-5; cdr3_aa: ASSFQETQY
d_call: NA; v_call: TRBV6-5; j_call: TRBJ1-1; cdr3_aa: ASRTGNTEAF
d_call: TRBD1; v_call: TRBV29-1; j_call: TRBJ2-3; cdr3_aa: SVEPRDRVTDTQY
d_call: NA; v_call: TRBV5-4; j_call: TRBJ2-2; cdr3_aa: ASSLGGTGELF